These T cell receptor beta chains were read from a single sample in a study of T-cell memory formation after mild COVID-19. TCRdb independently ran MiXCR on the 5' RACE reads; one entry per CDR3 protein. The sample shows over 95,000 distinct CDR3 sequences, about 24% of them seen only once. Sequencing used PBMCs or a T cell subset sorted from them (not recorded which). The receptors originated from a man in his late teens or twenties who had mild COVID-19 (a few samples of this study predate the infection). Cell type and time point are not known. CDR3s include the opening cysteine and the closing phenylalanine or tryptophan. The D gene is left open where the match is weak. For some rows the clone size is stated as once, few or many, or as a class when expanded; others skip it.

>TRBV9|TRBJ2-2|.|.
TGTGCCAGCAGCGTGGGGGGTGCCGGGGAGCTGTTTTTT
CASSVGGAGELFF
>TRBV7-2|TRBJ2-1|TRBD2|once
TGTGCCAGCAGCGCCGCACTAGCGGGGGGGCCCGATGAGCAGTTCTTC
CASSAALAGGPDEQFF
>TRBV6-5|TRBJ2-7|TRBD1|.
TGTGCCACCCAGGGGGGGGACAGGGGAATCTACGAGCAGTACTTC
CATQGGDRGIYEQYF
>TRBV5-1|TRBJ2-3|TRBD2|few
TGCGCCAGCAGCTCCACCCGGGAGGGGGGGCTGCCAGATACGCAGTATTTT
CASSSTREGGLPDTQYF
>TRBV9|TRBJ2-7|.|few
TGTGCCAGCAGCGTCGGGGGAACCTACTACGAGCAGTACTTC
CASSVGGTYYEQYF
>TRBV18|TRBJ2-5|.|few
TGTGCCAGCTCACCCATCGGTAAAGAGACCCAGTACTTC
CASSPIGKETQYF
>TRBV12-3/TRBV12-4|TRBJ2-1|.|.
TGTGCCAGCAGTTATCTGAGGGTAACCGGATGGAGTGAGCAGTTCTTC
CASSYLRVTGWSEQFF
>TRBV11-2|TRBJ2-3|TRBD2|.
TGTGCCAGCAGCTTAGGAGCTAGCGGGGGGGGTAGCACAGATACGCAGTATTTT
CASSLGASGGGSTDTQYF
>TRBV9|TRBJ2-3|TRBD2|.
TGTGCCAGCAGCGTAGCCCCGGCGGGGCTAGCGGGGTTCACAGATACGCAGTATTTT
CASSVAPAGLAGFTDTQYF
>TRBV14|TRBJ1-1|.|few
TGTGCCAGCAGCCAAGCCGGGGCGCTGAACACTGAAGCTTTCTTT
CASSQAGALNTEAFF
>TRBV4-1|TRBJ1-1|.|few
TGCGCCAGCAGCCAACGGGGAGGGACTGAAGCTTTCTTT
CASSQRGGTEAFF
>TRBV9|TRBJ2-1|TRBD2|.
TGTGCCAGCAGCGGGCCACTAAAACTAGCGGGTGACCCTAATGAGCAGTTCTTC
CASSGPLKLAGDPNEQFF
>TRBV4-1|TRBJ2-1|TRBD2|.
TGCGCCAGCAGCTCGCTAGCGGGGGGACACAATGAGCAGTTCTTC
CASSSLAGGHNEQFF
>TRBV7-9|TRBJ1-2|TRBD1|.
TGTGCCAGCAGCACCGACAGGGGGAGGAACTATGGCTACACCTTC
CASSTDRGRNYGYTF
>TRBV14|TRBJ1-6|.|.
TGTGCCAGCAGCCAAGACCCGGACAGAGATTCACCCCTCCACTTT
CASSQDPDRDSPLHF
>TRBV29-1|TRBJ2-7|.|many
TGCAGCGTGCTGGACGGAACCTACGAGCAGTACTTC
CSVLDGTYEQYF
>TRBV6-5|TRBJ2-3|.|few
TGTGCCAGCAGTTACTCGGGGAGAAAGCCAGATACGCAGTATTTT
CASSYSGRKPDTQYF
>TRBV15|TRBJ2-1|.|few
TGTGCCACCAGCAGAGATCGTCTATTCAATGAGCAGTTCTTC
CATSRDRLFNEQFF
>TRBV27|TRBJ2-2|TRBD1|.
TGTGCCAGCAGTTTAGGGGACAGGGTCTTCACCGGGGAGCTGTTTTTT
CASSLGDRVFTGELFF
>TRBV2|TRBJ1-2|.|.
TGTGCCAGCAGATCGCAGGGAATAGAGGGCTACACCTTC
CASRSQGIEGYTF
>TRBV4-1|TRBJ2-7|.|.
TGCGCCAGCAGCCAGGAACTTGGGGAGCAGTACTTC
CASSQELGEQYF
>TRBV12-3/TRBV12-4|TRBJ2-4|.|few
TGTGCCAGCAGTTTAGACGAGCAGGGGATAACGCAGTACTTC
CASSLDEQGITQYF
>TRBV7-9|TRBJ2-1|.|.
TGTGCCAGCAGCTTAGGGGACACAGAGCAGTTCTTC
CASSLGDTEQFF
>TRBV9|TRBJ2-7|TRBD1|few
TGTGCCAGCAGCCCCCGGGACAGGCTAGGCTACGAGCAGTACTTC
CASSPRDRLGYEQYF
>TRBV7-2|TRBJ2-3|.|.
TGTGCCAGCAGCGGAAGACAGCACTCAGCAGATACGCAGTATTTT
CASSGRQHSADTQYF
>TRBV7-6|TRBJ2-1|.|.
TGTGCCAGCAGCCCAGGGGGAGGGGGCCCCTACAATGAGCAGTTCTTC
CASSPGGGGPYNEQFF
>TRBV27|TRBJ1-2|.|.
TGTGCCAGCAGCCCAACTGAGGTTGCCTATGGCTACACCTTC
CASSPTEVAYGYTF
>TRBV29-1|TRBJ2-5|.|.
TGCAGCGTTGAAGATAAGCAAGAGACCCAGTACTTC
CSVEDKQETQYF
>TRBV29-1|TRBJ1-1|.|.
TGCAGCGTTGAATATGGGGGGTGGACTGAAGCTTTCTTT
CSVEYGGWTEAFF
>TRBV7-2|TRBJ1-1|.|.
TGTGCCAGCAGCAGACAAGCTTTCTTT
CASSRQAFF
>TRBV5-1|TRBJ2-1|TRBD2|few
TGCGCCAGCAGCTCAGGACCCCGGGGGGACAATGAGCAGTTCTTC
CASSSGPRGDNEQFF
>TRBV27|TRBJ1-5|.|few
TGTGCCAGCAGTTCCCAGGCCCTCAATCAGCCCCAGCATTTT
CASSSQALNQPQHF
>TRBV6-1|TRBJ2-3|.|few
TGTGCCAGCAGTGAAGGAGGCGGGGAGGCAGATACGCAGTATTTT
CASSEGGGEADTQYF
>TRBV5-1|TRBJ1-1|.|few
TGCGCCAGCAGAGAGACCGACAGTATATTCACTGAAGCTTTCTTT
CASRETDSIFTEAFF
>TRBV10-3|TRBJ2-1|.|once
TGTGCCATCAGTGACTCCCCCAATGAGCAGTTCTTC
CAISDSPNEQFF
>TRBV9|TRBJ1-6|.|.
TGTGCCAGCAGCGTCGTGGGTTCGGTCCTCCACTTT
CASSVVGSVLHF
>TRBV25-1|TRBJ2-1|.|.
TGTGCCAGCAGTGACGGGGGAGGTGAGCAGTTCTTC
CASSDGGGEQFF
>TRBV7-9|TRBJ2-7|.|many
TGTGCCAGCAGCTATCAGCTGGGGTACTACGAGCAGTACTTC
CASSYQLGYYEQYF
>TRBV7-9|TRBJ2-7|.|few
TGTGCCAGCAGCTTAGTAGTCAGCTACTACGAGCAGTACTTC
CASSLVVSYYEQYF
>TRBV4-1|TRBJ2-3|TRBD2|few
TGCGCCAGCAGCCGCCCCACTAGCGGGGTCACAGATACGCAGTATTTT
CASSRPTSGVTDTQYF
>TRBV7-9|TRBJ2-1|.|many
TGTGCCAGCAGCTTAATCCCGGGGCCCTACAATGAGCAGTTCTTC
CASSLIPGPYNEQFF
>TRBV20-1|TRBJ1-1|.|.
TGCAGTGCTAGAGATGGCCAGTTTTCGAACACTGAAGCTTTCTTT
CSARDGQFSNTEAFF
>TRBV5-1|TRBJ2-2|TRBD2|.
TGCGCCAGCAGCTTCGCGAGCGGGGGGAACACCGGGGAGCTGTTTTTT
CASSFASGGNTGELFF
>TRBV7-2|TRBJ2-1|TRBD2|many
TGTGCCAGCAGCTGGGGACTAGCGGGGGGAAATGAGCAGTTCTTC
CASSWGLAGGNEQFF
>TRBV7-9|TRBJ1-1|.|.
TGTGCCAGCAGCTCTCGGGGGGGCCGGTGGACTGAAGCTTTCTTT
CASSSRGGRWTEAFF